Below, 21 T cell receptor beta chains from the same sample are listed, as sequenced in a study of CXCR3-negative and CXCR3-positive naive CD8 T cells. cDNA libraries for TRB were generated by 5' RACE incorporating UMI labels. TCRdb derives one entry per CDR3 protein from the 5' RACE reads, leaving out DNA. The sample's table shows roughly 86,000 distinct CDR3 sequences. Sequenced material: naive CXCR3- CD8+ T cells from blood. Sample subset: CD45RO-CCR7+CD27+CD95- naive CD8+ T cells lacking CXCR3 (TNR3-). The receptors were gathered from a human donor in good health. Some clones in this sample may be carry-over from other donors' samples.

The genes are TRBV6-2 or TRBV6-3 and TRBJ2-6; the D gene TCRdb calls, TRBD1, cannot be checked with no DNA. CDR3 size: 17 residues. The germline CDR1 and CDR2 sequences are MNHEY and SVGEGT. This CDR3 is CATPPDRLPAGANVLTF.

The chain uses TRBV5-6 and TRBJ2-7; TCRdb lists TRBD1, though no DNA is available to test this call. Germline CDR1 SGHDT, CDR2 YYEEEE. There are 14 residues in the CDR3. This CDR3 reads CASSLVDRVYEQYF.

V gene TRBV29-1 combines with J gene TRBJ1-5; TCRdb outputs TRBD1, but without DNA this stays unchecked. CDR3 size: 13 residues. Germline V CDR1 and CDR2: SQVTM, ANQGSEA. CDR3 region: CSVTQGDYQPQHF. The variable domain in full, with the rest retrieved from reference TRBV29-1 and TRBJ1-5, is SAVISQKPSRDICQRGTSLTIQCQVDSQVTMMFWYRQQPGQSLTLIATANQGSEATYESGFVIDKFPISRPNLTFSTLTVSNMSPEDSSIYLCSVTQGDYQPQHFGDGTRLSIL.

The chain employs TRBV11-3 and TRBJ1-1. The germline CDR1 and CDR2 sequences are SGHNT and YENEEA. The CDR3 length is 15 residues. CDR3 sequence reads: CASSGDPDSATEAFF. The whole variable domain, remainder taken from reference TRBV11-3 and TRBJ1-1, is EAGVVQSPRYKIIEKKQPVAFWCNPISGHNTLYWYLQNLGQGPELLIRYENEEAVDDSQLPKDRFSAERLKGVDSTLKIQPAELGDSAVYLCASSGDPDSATEAFFGQGTRLTVV.

CDR3 loop: CASSLITTEAFF. The chain recombines TRBV5-6 with TRBJ1-1. This CDR3 region has 12 residues. Germline V gene lookup returns CDR1 SGHDT and CDR2 YYEEEE.

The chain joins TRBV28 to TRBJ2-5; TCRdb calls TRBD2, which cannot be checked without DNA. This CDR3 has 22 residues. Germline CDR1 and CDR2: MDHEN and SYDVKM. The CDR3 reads CASSSPGLSGTSGRAGWETQYF. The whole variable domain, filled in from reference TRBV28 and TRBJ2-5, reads DVKVTQSSRYLVKRTGEKVFLECVQDMDHENMFWYRQDPGLGLRLIYFSYDVKMKEKGDIPEGYSVSREKKERFSLILESASTNQTSMYLCASSSPGLSGTSGRAGWETQYFGPGTRLLVL.

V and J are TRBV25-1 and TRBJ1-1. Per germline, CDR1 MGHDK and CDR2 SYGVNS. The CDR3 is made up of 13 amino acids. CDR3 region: CASSEWEDPEAFF.

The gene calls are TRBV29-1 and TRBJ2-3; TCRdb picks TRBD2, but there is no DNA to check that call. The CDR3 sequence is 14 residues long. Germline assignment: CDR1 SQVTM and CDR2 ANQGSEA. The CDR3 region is CSVVRWAEADTQYF.

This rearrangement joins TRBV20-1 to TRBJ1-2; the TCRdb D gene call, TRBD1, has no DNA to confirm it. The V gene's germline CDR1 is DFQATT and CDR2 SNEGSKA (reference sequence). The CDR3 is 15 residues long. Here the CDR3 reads CSARDGGSLSYGYTF.

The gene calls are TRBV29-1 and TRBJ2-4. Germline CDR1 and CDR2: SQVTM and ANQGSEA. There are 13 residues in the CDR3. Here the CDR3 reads CSVEAGIQNIQYF. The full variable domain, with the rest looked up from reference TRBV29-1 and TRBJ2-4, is SAVISQKPSRDICQRGTSLTIQCQVDSQVTMMFWYRQQPGQSLTLIATANQGSEATYESGFVIDKFPISRPNLTFSTLTVSNMSPEDSSIYLCSVEAGIQNIQYFGAGTRLSVL.

The CDR3 reads CASSWSDSLEAFF. This chain joins TRBV28 and TRBJ1-1; TCRdb picks TRBD1, but there is no DNA to check that call. The length of the CDR3 is 13 residues. Germline CDR1 is MDHEN and CDR2 is SYDVKM.

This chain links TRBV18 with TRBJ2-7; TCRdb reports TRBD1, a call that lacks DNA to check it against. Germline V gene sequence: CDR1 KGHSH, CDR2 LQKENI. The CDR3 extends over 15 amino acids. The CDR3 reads CASSPLEQGGYEQHF.

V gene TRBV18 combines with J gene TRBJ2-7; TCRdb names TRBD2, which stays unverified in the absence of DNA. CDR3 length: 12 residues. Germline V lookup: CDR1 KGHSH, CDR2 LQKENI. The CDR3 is CASSPGRYEQYF. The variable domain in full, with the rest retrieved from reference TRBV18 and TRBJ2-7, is NAGVMQNPRHLVRRRGQEARLRCSPMKGHSHVYWYRQLPEEGLKFMVYLQKENIIDESGMPKERFSAEFPKEGPSILRIQQVVRGDSAAYFCASSPGRYEQYFGPGTRLTVT.

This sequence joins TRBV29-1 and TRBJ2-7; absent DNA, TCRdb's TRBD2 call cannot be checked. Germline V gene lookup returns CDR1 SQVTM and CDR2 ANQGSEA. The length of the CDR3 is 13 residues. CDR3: CSVGSGSYYEQYF.

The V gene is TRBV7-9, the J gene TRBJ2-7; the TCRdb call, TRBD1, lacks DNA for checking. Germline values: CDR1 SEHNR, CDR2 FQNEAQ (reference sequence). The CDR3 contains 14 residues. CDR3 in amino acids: CASSHPGQDYEQYF.

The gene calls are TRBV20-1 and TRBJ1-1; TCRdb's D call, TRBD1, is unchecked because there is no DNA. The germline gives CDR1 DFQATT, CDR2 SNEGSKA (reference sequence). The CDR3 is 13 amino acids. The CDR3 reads CSAWTGMNTEAFF.

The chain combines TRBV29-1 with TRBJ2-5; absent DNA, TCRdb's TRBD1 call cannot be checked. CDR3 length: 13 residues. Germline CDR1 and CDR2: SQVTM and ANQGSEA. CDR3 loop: CSVPQGAQETQYF.

Here the CDR3 reads CASSSQPRVQGTNTEAFF. This rearrangement joins TRBV21-1 to TRBJ1-1; TCRdb's D call, TRBD1, is unchecked because there is no DNA. TRBV21-1 is listed as a pseudogene. The CDR3 sequence is 18 residues long.

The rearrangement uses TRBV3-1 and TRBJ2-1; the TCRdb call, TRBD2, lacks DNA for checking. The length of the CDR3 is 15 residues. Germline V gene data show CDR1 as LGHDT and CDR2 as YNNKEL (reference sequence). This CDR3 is CASSQREETYNEQFF.

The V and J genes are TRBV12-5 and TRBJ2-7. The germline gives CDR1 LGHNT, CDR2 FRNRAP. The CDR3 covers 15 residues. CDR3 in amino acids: CASGLFGGSSYEQYF.

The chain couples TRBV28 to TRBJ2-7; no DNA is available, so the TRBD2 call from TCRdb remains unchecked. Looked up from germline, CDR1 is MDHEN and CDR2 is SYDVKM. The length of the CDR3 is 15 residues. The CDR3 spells CASSSVGLGVGEQYF. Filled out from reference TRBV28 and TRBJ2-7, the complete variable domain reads DVKVTQSSRYLVKRTGEKVFLECVQDMDHENMFWYRQDPGLGLRLIYFSYDVKMKEKGDIPEGYSVSREKKERFSLILESASTNQTSMYLCASSSVGLGVGEQYFGPGTRLTVT.